This TCR beta chain was documented in a study of blood T cell repertoires in COVID-19. Turning to the study itself: Sample material is recorded as cDNA or gDNA derived from T cells, B-cell-depleted T cells, or PBMCs.

Germline V gene lookup returns CDR1 SGHTA and CDR2 FQGNSA. Unmatched junction bases numbered 12, after V lost 4 bases and J lost 3 bases. The CDR3 is 17 amino acids. Original handling: Amplification of reference gene primers was used by the study to estimate nucleated cell counts. This table comes from immunoSEQ multiplex PCR, and its TCRdb copy is limited to in-frame clones, with some not included. V, J and clone size reflect that table, while D and trimming were determined from the DNA. The sample carries 35,000 to 40,000 clones, around 73% recorded once. This receptor was taken from a man aged 65 to 85 with acute or convalescent COVID-19. The sequencing sample was made of peripheral blood. The chain joins TRBV7-2 to TRBJ2-1, with 7 bases aligning to TRBD2. CDR3: CASSSSRWEGGYNEQFF. In DNA form, the CDR3 reads TGTGCCAGCAGCTCCTCGAGGTGGGAGGGAGGCTACAATGAGCAGTTCTTC.